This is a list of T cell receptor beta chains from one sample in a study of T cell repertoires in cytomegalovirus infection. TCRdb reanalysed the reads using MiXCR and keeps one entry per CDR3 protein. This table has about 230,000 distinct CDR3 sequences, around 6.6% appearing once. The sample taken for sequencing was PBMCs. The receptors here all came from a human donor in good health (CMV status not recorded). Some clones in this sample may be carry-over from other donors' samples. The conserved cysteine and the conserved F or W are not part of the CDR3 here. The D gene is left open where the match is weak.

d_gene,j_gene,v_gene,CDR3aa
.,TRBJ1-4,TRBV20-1,SARDRRGATNEKLF
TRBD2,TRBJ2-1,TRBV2,ASTGLAGGGDEQF
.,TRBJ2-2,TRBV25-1,ASSEQQLGTGELF
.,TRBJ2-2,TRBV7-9,ASSLGGPRRDGNTGELF
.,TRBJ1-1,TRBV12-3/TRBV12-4,ASSPSLNTEAF
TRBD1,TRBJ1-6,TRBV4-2,ASSQDGGGSSYNSPLH
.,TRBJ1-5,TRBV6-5,ASSRGQGSNQPQH
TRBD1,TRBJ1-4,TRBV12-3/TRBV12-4,ASSTPTGNQRWRGLF
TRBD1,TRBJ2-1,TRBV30,AWTVGQGALYEQF
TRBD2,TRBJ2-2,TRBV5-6,ASSLTSGRTNTGELF
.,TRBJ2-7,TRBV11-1,ASSLPSRDGEFYEQY
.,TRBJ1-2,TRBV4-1,ASSQGGAANYGYT
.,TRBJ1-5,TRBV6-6,ASRTVPWGSNQPQH
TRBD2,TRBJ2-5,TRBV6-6,ASSSLAGTRTQY
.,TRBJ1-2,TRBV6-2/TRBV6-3,ASSYAPDSYYYGYT
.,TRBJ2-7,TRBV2,ASKGNRDFSYEQY
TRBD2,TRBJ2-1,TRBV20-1,SSIAGGSIYNEQF
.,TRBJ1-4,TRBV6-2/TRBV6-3,ASQQGRREKLF
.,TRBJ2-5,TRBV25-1,ASSDRSQETQY
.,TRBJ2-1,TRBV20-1,SAFPLAGNEQF
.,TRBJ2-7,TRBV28,ASSLERQGGYEQY
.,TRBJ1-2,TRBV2,ASRQSTIQGPTKHYGYT
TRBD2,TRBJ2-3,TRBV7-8,ASSLWEAGVSTDTQY
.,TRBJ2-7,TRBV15,ATSEYSGSPYEQY
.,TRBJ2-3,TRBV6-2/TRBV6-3,ASSYEAGFPDTQY
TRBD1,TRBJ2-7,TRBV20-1,SAPGVGQGYEQY
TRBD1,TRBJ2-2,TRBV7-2,ASRTGAGAGELF
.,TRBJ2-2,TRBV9,ASSAGPGRELF
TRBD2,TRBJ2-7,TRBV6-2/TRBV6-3,ASRPTAGGRYEQY
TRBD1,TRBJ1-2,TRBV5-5,ASGRQGAQILSGYT
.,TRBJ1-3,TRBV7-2,ASSLFPLSGNTIY
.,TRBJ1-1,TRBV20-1,SAGRTDEAF
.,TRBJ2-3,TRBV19,ASGPTGRGGDTQY
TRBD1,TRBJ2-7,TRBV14,ASSPPGQAKQY
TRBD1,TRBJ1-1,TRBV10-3,AISERGPNTEAF
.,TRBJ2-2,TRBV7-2,ASSFRGDTGELF
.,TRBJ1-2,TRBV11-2,ASSLDTKNYGYT
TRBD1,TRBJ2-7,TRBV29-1,SVGGQGYSEQY
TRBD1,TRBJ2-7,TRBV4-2,ASSHRGQGASYEQY
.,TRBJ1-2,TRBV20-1,SARAGSSNYGYT